This T cell receptor (beta chain) was identified in a study of low-dose radiotherapy and immunotherapy resistance in tumors. Alpha- and beta-chain coverage of first-strand cDNA came from TRAV- and TRBV-specific primers. Both a constant-region primer and a V-primer adapter served to amplify TCRs across roughly 20 PCR cycles. TCRdb itself ran the reads through MiXCR, one entry per CDR3 protein. Of around 64,000 distinct CDR3 sequences in the sample, more than 20% were seen once. Trimming stripped 2 bases from V and 5 bases from J, with 12 bases between. Looked up from germline, CDR1 is MDHEN and CDR2 is SYDVKM. This CDR3 region has 14 residues. This clonotype was found many times. Time point indicated: before trial treatment.

Sequenced material: PBMCs, taken before treatment. This receptor was obtained from a male donor with rectosigmoid adenocarcinoma. V is TRBV28 and J is TRBJ2-5; D is tentatively TRBD1 or TRBD2 (5 bases each). In nucleotides, the CDR3 is TGTGCCAGCAGTTTACCCGGGGCCGGGGAGACCCAGTACTTC. Its translation is CASSLPGAGETQYF.